This entry features one T cell receptor beta chain sequence. These data come from a study of T cell changes during pregnancy in multiple sclerosis. Only in-frame clones appear in the TCRdb table, and some are missing; sequencing was by immunoSEQ multiplex PCR. The sample comprises 39,000 or so clones, about nine tenths of which are singletons, and around 0.4% rests with the top ten. This TCR was sampled from a female donor in good health, enrolled as a control in a pregnancy study. Sequencing was performed on CD4+ T cells from peripheral blood mononuclear cells, taken after pregnancy.

CDR3: CAWSVLTGGNTGELFF. CDR3 in DNA: TGTGCCTGGAGTGTCCTGACAGGGGGTAACACCGGGGAGCTGTTTTTT. This sequence joins TRBV30 and TRBJ2-2; 9 positions agree with TRBD1. In germline, CDR1 is GTSNPN, CDR2 SVGIG (reference sequence). This CDR3 is 16 amino acids long. J gave up 2 bases and V 0 bases, and 4 bases lay outside the gene matches.